This T cell receptor beta chain was sequenced in a study of T cell changes during pregnancy in multiple sclerosis. Clones were sequenced by immunoSEQ multiplex PCR, and TCRdb holds only the in-frame ones, with some missing. The table lists some 68,000 clones, approximately 91% of them singletons. After removal of 5 bases from V and 5 bases from J, the junction contained 10 bases not matched to a gene. The CDR3 runs 16 residues. From germline, CDR1 is SGHDN and CDR2 FVKESK. This specimen consisted of peripheral blood, obtained in the second trimester of pregnancy. The origin of this receptor is a female donor with multiple sclerosis, enrolled in a pregnancy study. The rearrangement links TRBV14 to TRBJ2-1; 9 bases line up with TRBD2. CDR3 bases: TGTGCCAGCAGCTACAATTTAGCGGGAGTCCACAATGAGCAGTTCTTC. Protein product: CASSYNLAGVHNEQFF.